Sequencing of this T cell receptor (beta chain) was carried out in a study of T cell repertoires in cytomegalovirus infection. Study-wide context: Public TCR beta signatures marked donors with CMV infection and the matching HLA.

Study-wide results and caveats: Of the TCR beta families, the public ones yielded a cumulative frequency that identified carriers of CMV plus the relevant HLA. Ex vivo, HLA-C-restricted CMV-specific TCR beta clonotypes prevailed over the rest of the response.

The trim removed 2 bases at V and 5 bases at J, leaving 3 bases unmatched. Germline CDR1 reads SGHVS; CDR2 reads FQNEAQ. The length of the CDR3 is 14 residues. TCRdb ran MiXCR on the reads and lists one entry per CDR3 protein. The sample lists just over 150,000 distinct CDR3 sequences, about a quarter occurring once. This clonotype was counted a few times. Antigen unknown. The gene calls are TRBV7-8 and TRBJ1-2; 9 nucleotides agree with TRBD1. The source is a human donor in good health (CMV status not recorded). Some clones in this sample may be carry-over from other donors' samples. Source material: PBMCs. DNA of the CDR3: TGTGCCAGCAGCTTAACAGGGGGCTTGTATGGCTACACCTTC. This encodes CASSLTGGLYGYTF.